This entry describes one T cell receptor beta chain. Antigen: not known. The PCR employed 60 Vbeta primers together with 13 Jbeta primers. Some clones are missing from TCRdb's copy, which holds only in-frame ones; the method was immunoSEQ multiplex PCR. In the table there are 90,000 to 130,000 clones, about 80% of which are singletons. This specimen belongs to a study of cytomegalovirus exposure and HLA in healthy donors. Notes on the study in general: The study labeled more than 150 TCR beta chains cytomegalovirus-associated.

Germline V gene data show CDR1 as SEHNR and CDR2 as FQNEAQ (reference sequence). V lost 4 bases and J lost 0; bases outside the gene matches: 13. CDR3 length equals 18 residues. The J gene is TRBJ2-5, the V gene TRBV7-9; 8 bases match TRBD1. This receptor was identified in a woman aged 55-70 years in good health and CMV-seropositive. The sequenced sample was PBMCs. DNA for the CDR3: TGTGCCAGCAGCTCTGGACAGGGTCGCGTAGACTACCAAGAGACCCAGTACTTC. Protein sequence: CASSSGQGRVDYQETQYF.